Below, 18 T cell receptor beta chains from the same sample are listed, as sequenced in a study of breast tumors, draining lymph nodes, adjacent tissues. Axillary draining lymph nodes of breast cancer patients supplied the node samples. From the multiplex PCR reads, TCRdb called clonotypes with MiXCR, one entry per CDR3 protein. The sample carries fewer than 85,000 distinct CDR3 sequences, approximately 19% recorded once. The source material was axillary lymph node tissue. These receptors originate from a female donor with breast cancer. Some clones in this sample may be carry-over from other donors' samples.

This clonotype was detected many times. The chain joins TRBV14 to TRBJ2-7; tentatively, D is TRBD1 (7 bases). CDR1 SGHDN and CDR2 FVKESK come from the germline V gene. Trimming stripped 3 bases from V and 6 bases from J, with 15 bases between. CDR3 length: 14 amino acids. The CDR3 loop reads CASSHRQGLGEQYF. The CDR3 nucleotides read TGTGCCAGCAGCCACCGACAGGGACTGGGCGAGCAGTACTTC.

This clonotype was observed a handful of times. The chain is built from TRBV4-3 and TRBJ2-4; D is ambiguous. Looked up from germline, CDR1 is LGHNA and CDR2 is YSLEER. The CDR3 is 13 amino acids. V lost 0 bases to trimming and J lost 8 bases, with 8 bases between them. The CDR3 DNA sequence: TGCGCCAGCAGCCAAGATATCGCGCACATTCAGTACTTC. This codes for CASSQDIAHIQYF.

This clonotype was picked up many times. V is TRBV6-2 or TRBV6-3 and J is TRBJ2-7; 9 bases fit TRBD1. This CDR3 has 15 residues. Germline V lookup: CDR1 MNHEY, CDR2 SVGEGT. Germline trimming cut 6 bases from V and 3 bases from J; bases unmatched to any gene: 9. CDR3 residues: CASRGSGTGHYEQYF. As DNA, the CDR3 is TGTGCCAGCAGAGGTTCCGGGACAGGGCACTACGAGCAGTACTTC.

This clonotype appeared many times. The rearrangement joins TRBV9 to TRBJ2-1; 10 bases match TRBD2. J lost 8 bases, V lost 0 bases, and 5 bases had no gene match. The CDR3 runs 15 residues. The germline V gene has CDR1 SGDLS and CDR2 YYNGEE. CDR3: CASSVASGSSDEQFF. The CDR3 DNA reads TGTGCCAGCAGCGTAGCTAGCGGGAGTAGCGATGAGCAGTTCTTC.

Points on this clonotype: As the CDR3 is not closed by the conserved phenylalanine or tryptophan, this likely results from a read error. The CDR3 DNA is TGTGCCAGCAGCCAAGGGTGGTCCCGCACAGATACGCAGTATCTT. It specifies CASSQGWSRTDTQYL. This chain uses TRBV3-1 with TRBJ2-3; D is unclear. Deletions cut 1 base from V and 1 base from J, with 9 bases between. The germline gives CDR1 LGHDT, CDR2 YNNKEL (reference sequence). The CDR3 length is 15 residues.

In regard to this clonotype: A much larger clone is a single base away; this may be a read error. The J gene is TRBJ2-7, the V gene TRBV9; a weak D match, TRBD2 (6 bases). Germline values: CDR1 SGDLS, CDR2 YYNGEE. This CDR3 contains 14 residues. V lost 7 bases and J lost 3, with 17 bases in between. This chain's CDR3 is CASSPGGEVYEQYF. Written as DNA, the CDR3 is TGTGCCAGCTCTCCCGGCGGGGAGGTCTACGAGCAGTACTTC.

This clonotype was recorded many times. The chain combines TRBV7-2 with TRBJ2-7, with 13 bases aligning to TRBD2. CDR3 length: 17 residues. Germline V gene data show CDR1 as SGHTA and CDR2 as FQGNSA. Trimming cost V 5 bases and J 3 bases; bases outside gene matches: 10. The CDR3 nucleotides are TGTGCCAGCAGCCGCAAGTATGGGACTAGCGGGGACTACGAGCAGTACTTC. It encodes CASSRKYGTSGDYEQYF.

This clonotype has only a few counts. The chain carries TRBV7-9 and TRBJ2-4; TRBD2 aligns across 10 bases. The length of the CDR3 is 15 residues. Germline lookup yields CDR1 SEHNR and CDR2 FQNEAQ (reference sequence). Losses at the gene ends were 5 bases for V and 8 bases for J; bases not matched to a gene: 9. DNA of the CDR3: TGTGCCAGCAGCCTCGGGACTAGCGATGTCGACATTCAGTACTTC. Its protein product is CASSLGTSDVDIQYF.

As to this clonotype: One base away lies a much larger clone, so this may be a sequencing read error. The CDR3 DNA reads TGTGCCAGTAGTATTGTTGAGCCGACCGACGTCCTGACTTTC. Translated: CASSIVEPTDVLTF. The chain uses TRBV19 and TRBJ2-6; D unclear. Trimming took off 3 bases at V and 11 bases at J, with 14 bases between the two ends. The CDR3 consists of 14 residues. Germline V gene data show CDR1 as LNHDA and CDR2 as SQIVND (reference sequence).

This rearrangement joins TRBV28 to TRBJ1-2; D is undetermined. The CDR3 consists of 13 residues. Germline V lookup: CDR1 MDHEN, CDR2 SYDVKM. Between the trimmed V and J ends, which lost 4 bases and 1 base, there was a span of 7 bases. CDR3 in DNA: TGTGCCAGCAGTTATCTCGGTAACTATGGCTACACCTTC. Amino acids: CASSYLGNYGYTF.

This clonotype occurred many times. The chain couples TRBV5-1 to TRBJ2-7; weak D call: TRBD1 (5 bases). The V end was cut by 0 bases, the J end by 1 base, with 8 bases between. Germline-derived CDR1 and CDR2 are SGHRS and YFSETQ. The CDR3 extends over 14 amino acids. The CDR3 loop reads CASSLAAGSYEQYF. The CDR3 DNA reads TGCGCCAGCAGCTTGGCTGCAGGGTCCTACGAGCAGTACTTC.

Notes on this clonotype: Just one base apart from a much larger clone, this may be a read error. This chain links TRBV3-1 with TRBJ2-1, with D perhaps matching TRBD1 or TRBD2 (5 bases each). The length of the CDR3 is 15 residues. In germline, CDR1 is LGHDT, CDR2 YNNKEL (reference sequence). The DNA for the CDR3 is TGTGCCAGCAGCTGGGACCTTCAGCTAGGCAATGGGCAGTTCTTC. This codes for CASSWDLQLGNGQFF.

This clonotype has ten or more counts. CDR3 protein: CASSSREGSYEQYF. CDR3 sequence (DNA): TGTGCCAGCAGTAGCAGGGAGGGCTCCTACGAGCAGTACTTC. The V call is TRBV28, the J call TRBJ2-7; 7 nucleotides align to TRBD2. Germline V lookup: CDR1 MDHEN, CDR2 SYDVKM. The J segment lost 0 bases and the V segment lost 5 bases, leaving 4 bases of the junction unmatched. There are 14 residues in the CDR3.

In this sample, this clonotype turned up many times. This chain links TRBV11-3 with TRBJ2-3; 8 bases fit TRBD2. The CDR3 consists of 16 residues. J lost 1 base, V lost 5 bases, and 8 bases had no gene match. From germline, CDR1 is SGHNT and CDR2 YENEEA. CDR3 in DNA: TGTGCCAGCAGCCCCAAGCCGGGACTAGGCACAGATACGCAGTATTTT. This gives the protein CASSPKPGLGTDTQYF.

About this clonotype itself: The CDR3 does not close with the conserved phenylalanine or tryptophan, likely indicating a read error. The V call is TRBV10-3, the J call TRBJ2-3, with D possibly being TRBD1 (5 bases). The V end was cut by 2 bases, the J end by 0 bases, with 9 bases between. This CDR3 is 15 amino acids long. CDR1 ENHRY and CDR2 SYGVKD come from the germline V gene. The CDR3 DNA reads TGTGCCATCAGTGAGGACAGCTTTAGCACAGATACGCAGTATTCT. Amino acid sequence: CAISEDSFSTDTQYS.

Many counts were recorded for this clonotype. This chain joins TRBV6-1 and TRBJ2-3; weak D call: TRBD1 (5 bases). The CDR3 runs to 15 residues. Looked up from germline, CDR1 is MNHNS and CDR2 is SASEGT. Trimming shortened V by 9 bases and J by 0 bases, and 16 bases separated the two germline ends. CDR3 bases: TGTGCCAGTCAGTGGGGCAAATCTAGCACAGATACGCAGTATTTT. Residues: CASQWGKSSTDTQYF.

This clonotype has a count of ten or more. The rearrangement links TRBV29-1 to TRBJ2-1, with D tentatively TRBD2 (5 bases). Germline V gene sequence: CDR1 SQVTM, CDR2 ANQGSEA. The germline V and J ends were trimmed by 1 base and 6 bases, with 13 bases remaining between them. The CDR3 is 14 amino acids. CDR3 loop: CSVEGENVGNEQFF. The CDR3 DNA sequence: TGCAGCGTTGAAGGGGAGAACGTGGGCAATGAGCAGTTCTTC.

This clonotype was seen ten or more times. V is TRBV7-2 and J is TRBJ2-5, with D possibly TRBD1 on 6 matching bases. Germline lookup yields CDR1 SGHTA and CDR2 FQGNSA. The V gene lost 4 bases and the J gene lost 3 bases, with 12 bases spanning the gap. The CDR3 is 14 residues long. The CDR3 coding sequence is TGTGCCAGCAGCTCCGGGACACATAAAGAGACCCAGTACTTC. The encoded protein is CASSSGTHKETQYF.